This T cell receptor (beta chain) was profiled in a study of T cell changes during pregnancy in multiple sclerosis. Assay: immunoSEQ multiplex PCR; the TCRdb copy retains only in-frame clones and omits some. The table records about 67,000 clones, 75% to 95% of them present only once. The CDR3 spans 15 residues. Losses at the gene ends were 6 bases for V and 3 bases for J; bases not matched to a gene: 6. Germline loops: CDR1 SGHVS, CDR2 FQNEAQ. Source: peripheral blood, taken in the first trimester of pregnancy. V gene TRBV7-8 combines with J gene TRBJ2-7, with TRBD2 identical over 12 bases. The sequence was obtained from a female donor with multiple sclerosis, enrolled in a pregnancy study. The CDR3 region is CASSPLAGGSYEQYF. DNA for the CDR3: TGTGCCAGCAGTCCCCTAGCGGGAGGGAGCTACGAGCAGTACTTC.